These 5 T cell receptor beta chains originate from one sample sequenced in a study of CD8 T cells in ankylosing spondylitis. MiXCR was run by TCRdb on the 5' RACE reads, yielding one entry per CDR3 protein. The table has roughly 220,000 distinct CDR3 sequences, 10% to 13% seen once. Specimen: blood, either unsorted or a sorted T cell fraction (not recorded which). All receptors come from a male donor with ankylosing spondylitis or in good health (not recorded which).

This clonotype was observed at least ten times. The chain is built from TRBV30 and TRBJ2-7; TRBD2 matches at 7 bases. The CDR3 is made up of 17 amino acids. With 0 bases clipped from V and 0 bases from J, the junction kept 11 bases outside the gene matches. Germline V gene lookup returns CDR1 GTSNPN and CDR2 SVGIG (reference sequence). The CDR3 DNA reads TGTGCCTGGAGTGTATTGCTCCTAGCGGATTCCTCCTACGAGCAGTACTTC. It specifies CAWSVLLLADSSYEQYF.

This clonotype was picked up many times. This chain connects TRBV27 to TRBJ1-3, with D unresolved. Germline V gene data show CDR1 as MNHEY and CDR2 as SMNVEV (reference sequence). Between the trimmed V and J ends, which lost 6 bases and 0 bases, there was a span of 12 bases. The CDR3 length is 15 residues. The CDR3 DNA follows: TGTGCCAGCAGCCCTGAGGGCGTCTCTGGAAACACCATATATTTT. Translation gives CASSPEGVSGNTIYF.

This clonotype was detected many times. The chain couples TRBV20-1 to TRBJ2-3, with D tentatively TRBD1 or TRBD2 (5 bases each). V shed 3 bases and J shed 7 bases, with 23 bases lying between them. Germline CDR1 is DFQATT and CDR2 is SNEGSKA (reference sequence). This CDR3 has 16 amino acids. The CDR3 protein is CSASLWDGEHRYTQYF. The CDR3 region has the DNA TGCAGTGCTAGTTTGTGGGACGGGGAGCATCGGTATACGCAGTATTTT.

This clonotype came up a few times. The V call is TRBV5-1, the J call TRBJ2-5; 12 positions match TRBD2. CDR1 SGHRS and CDR2 YFSETQ come from the germline V gene. The V gene end was trimmed by 2 bases and the J gene end by 5 bases; junction bases not matched to a gene: 10. CDR3 length: 17 residues. As DNA, the CDR3 is TGCGCCAGCAGCTTCTCGCCTAGCGGGGGGGCCGAGGAGACCCAGTACTTC. Protein sequence: CASSFSPSGGAEETQYF.

At least ten counts were recorded for this clonotype. CDR3 coding DNA: TGTGCCAGCAGCGCCAGACAGTTCGGGAAAAGCCTTACAGATACGCAGTATTTT. Its protein product is CASSARQFGKSLTDTQYF. The rearrangement links TRBV11-1 to TRBJ2-3; perhaps D is TRBD1 or TRBD2 (5 bases each). Trimming took off 5 bases at V and 3 bases at J, with 24 bases between the two ends. CDR1 is SGHAT and CDR2 is FQDESV in the germline V gene (reference sequence). This CDR3 is built from 18 residues.